This T cell receptor (beta chain) derives from a study of cytomegalovirus exposure and HLA in healthy donors. Study-level information: Early released data had around 88 million unique TCRs, all coming from HLA-typed donors. Findings and limits, study-wide: Researchers catalogued about 150 TCR beta chains as cytomegalovirus-associated. Segments of the TCR beta V type were, in most cases, productive about 90% or about 30% of the time in an earlier analysis.

The CDR3 sequence is 16 residues long. Germline V gives CDR1 SGHTA, CDR2 FQGTGA. The J segment lost 7 bases and the V segment lost 3 bases, leaving 10 bases of the junction unmatched. Primers for the PCR totalled 60 Vbeta and 13 Jbeta. The repertoire was sequenced with immunoSEQ multiplex PCR; TCRdb's copy has only in-frame clones and lacks some. The data show 200,000 or so clones, 78% seen once. Each donor was nominally healthy when sampled (though unrecorded immune exposures were likely). Concerning this clone itself: Its antigen remains unidentified.

The TCR sequence derives from a male donor in good health and CMV-seronegative. The source material was PBMCs. The genes are TRBV7-3 and TRBJ2-1, with 9 bases matching TRBD2. The CDR3 protein is CASSFLLAGVVNEQFF. The CDR3 DNA reads as TGTGCCAGCAGCTTCCTTTTAGCGGGAGTGGTAAATGAGCAGTTCTTC.